This TCR beta chain was sequenced during a study of blood T cell repertoires in COVID-19. The wider study: Italy, Spain and the United States were the sources of the convalescent and acute COVID-19 samples. T cells, B-cell-depleted T cells, or PBMCs supplied cDNA or gDNA.

Enrollees, roughly 18 to 89 years old, lived in 24 US areas. Sequencing used immunoSEQ multiplex PCR; TCRdb keeps in-frame clones, though not all of them. The sample lists 130,000 to 150,000 clones, 84% occurring once. V gave up 1 base and J gave up 0 bases, with 12 bases separating them. The CDR3 runs to 17 residues. Germline V gives CDR1 KGHDR, CDR2 SFDVKD. The chain recombines TRBV24-1 with TRBJ2-1; D remains unclear. Material for sequencing was PBMCs or T cells enriched from blood (not recorded which). The TCR originated in a woman in her forties or fifties who had been exposed to COVID-19. The CDR3 loop reads CATSDFYRNFSYNEQFF. As DNA, the CDR3 is TGTGCCACCAGTGATTTTTACCGAAACTTCTCCTACAATGAGCAGTTCTTC.